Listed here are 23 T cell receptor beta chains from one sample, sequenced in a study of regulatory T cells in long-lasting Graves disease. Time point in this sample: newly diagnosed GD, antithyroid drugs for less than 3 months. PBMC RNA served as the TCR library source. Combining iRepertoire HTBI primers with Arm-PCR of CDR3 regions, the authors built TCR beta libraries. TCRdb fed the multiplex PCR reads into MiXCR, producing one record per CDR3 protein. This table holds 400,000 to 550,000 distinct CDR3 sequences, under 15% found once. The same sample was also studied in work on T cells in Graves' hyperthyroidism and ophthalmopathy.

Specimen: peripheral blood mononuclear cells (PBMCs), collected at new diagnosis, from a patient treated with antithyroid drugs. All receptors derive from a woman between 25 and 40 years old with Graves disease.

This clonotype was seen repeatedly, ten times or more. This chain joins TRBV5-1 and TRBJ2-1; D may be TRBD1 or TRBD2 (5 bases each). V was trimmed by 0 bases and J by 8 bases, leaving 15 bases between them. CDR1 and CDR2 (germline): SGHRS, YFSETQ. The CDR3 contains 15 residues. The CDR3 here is CASSLGGRGTDEQFF. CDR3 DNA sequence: TGCGCCAGCAGCTTGGGAGGTCGAGGGACCGATGAGCAGTTCTTC.

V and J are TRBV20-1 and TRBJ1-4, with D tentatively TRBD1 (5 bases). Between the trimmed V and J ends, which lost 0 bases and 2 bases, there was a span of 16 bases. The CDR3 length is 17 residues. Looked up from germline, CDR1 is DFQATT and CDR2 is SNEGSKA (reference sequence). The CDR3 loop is CSARDLLRGATNEKLFF. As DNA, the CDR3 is TGCAGTGCTAGAGATCTACTGAGGGGAGCGACTAATGAAAAACTGTTTTTT.

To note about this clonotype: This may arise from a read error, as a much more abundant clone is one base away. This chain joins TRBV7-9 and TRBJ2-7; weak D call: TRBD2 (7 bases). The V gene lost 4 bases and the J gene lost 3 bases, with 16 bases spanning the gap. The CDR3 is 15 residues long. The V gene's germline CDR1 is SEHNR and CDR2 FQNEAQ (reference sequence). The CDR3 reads CASSSRGGANYEQYF. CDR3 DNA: TGTGCCAGCAGCTCGAGGGGGGGCGCAAACTACGAGCAGTACTTC.

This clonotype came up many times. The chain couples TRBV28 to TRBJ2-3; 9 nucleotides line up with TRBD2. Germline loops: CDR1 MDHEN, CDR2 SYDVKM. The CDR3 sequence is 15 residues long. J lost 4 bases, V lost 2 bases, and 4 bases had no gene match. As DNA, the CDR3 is TGTGCCAGCAGTTTACAAGCGGGAGGTTCAGATACGCAGTATTTT. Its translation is CASSLQAGGSDTQYF.

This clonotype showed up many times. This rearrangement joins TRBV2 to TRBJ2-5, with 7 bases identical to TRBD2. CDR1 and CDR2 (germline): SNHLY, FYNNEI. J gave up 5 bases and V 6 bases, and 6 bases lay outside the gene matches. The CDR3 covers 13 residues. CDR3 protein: CASRSGAPETQYF. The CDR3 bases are TGTGCCAGCAGGAGCGGGGCCCCGGAGACCCAGTACTTC.

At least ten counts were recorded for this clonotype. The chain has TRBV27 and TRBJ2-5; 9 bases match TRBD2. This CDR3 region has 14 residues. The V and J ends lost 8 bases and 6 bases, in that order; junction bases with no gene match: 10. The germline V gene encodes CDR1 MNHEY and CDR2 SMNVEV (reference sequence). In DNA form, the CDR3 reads TGTGCCAGCCGGCTAGCGGGATCCTCGCAGACCCAGTACTTC. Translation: CASRLAGSSQTQYF.

CDR3 bases: TGTGCCAGCAGTTACTCCGGGACAGGCCACACTGAAGCTTTCTTT. It translates to CASSYSGTGHTEAFF. The V call is TRBV6-2 or TRBV6-3, the J call TRBJ1-1; 8 nucleotides match TRBD1. Germline CDR1 and CDR2: MNHEY and SVGEGT. V was clipped by 0 bases and J by 3 bases; unmatched bases: 3. The CDR3 runs 15 residues.

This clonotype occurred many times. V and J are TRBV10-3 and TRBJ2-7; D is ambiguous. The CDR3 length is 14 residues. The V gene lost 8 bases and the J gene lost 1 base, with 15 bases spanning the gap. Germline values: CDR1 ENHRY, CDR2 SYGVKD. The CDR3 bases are TGTGCCATCTCTCTGACGATAGGGTCCTACGAGCAGTACTTC. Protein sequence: CAISLTIGSYEQYF.

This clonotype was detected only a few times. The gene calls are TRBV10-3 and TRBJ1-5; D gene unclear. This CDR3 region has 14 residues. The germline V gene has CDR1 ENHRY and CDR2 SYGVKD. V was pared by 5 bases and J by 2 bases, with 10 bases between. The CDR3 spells CAISMGLGNQPQHF. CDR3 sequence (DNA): TGTGCCATCAGTATGGGCCTGGGCAATCAGCCCCAGCATTTT.

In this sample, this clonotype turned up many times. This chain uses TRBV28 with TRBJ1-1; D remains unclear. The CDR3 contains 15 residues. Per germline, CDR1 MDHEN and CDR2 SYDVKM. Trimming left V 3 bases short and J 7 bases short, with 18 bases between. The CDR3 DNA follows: TGTGCCAGCAGTTTCCCGACCGCTTCCGGGAGTGAAGCTTTCTTT. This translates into CASSFPTASGSEAFF.

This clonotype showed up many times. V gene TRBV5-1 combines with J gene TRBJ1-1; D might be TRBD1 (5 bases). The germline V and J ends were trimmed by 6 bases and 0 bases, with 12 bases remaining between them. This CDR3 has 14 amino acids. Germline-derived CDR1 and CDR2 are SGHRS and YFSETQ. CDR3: CASTPGLMNTEAFF. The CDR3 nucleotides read TGCGCCAGCACCCCGGGGCTAATGAACACTGAAGCTTTCTTT.

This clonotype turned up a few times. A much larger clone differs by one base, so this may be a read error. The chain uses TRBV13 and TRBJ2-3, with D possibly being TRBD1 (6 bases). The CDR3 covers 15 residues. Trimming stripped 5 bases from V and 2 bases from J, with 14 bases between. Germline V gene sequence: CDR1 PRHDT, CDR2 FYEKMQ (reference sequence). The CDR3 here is CASSTRTEVTDTQYF. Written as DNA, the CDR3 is TGTGCCAGCAGCACACGGACAGAGGTCACAGATACGCAGTATTTT.

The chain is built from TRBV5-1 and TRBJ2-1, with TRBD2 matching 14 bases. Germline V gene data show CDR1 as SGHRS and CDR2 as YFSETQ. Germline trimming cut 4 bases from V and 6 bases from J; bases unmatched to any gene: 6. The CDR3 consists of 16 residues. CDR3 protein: CASSVPGLAGVNEQFF. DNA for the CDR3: TGCGCCAGCAGCGTGCCGGGACTAGCGGGAGTCAATGAGCAGTTCTTC.

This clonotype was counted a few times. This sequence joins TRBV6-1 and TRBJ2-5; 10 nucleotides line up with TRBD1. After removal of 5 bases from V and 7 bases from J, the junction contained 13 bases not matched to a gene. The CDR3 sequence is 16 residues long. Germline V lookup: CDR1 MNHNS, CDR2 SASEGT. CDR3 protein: CASSPTGTGAARTQYF. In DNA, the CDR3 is TGTGCCAGCAGTCCAACCGGGACAGGGGCCGCAAGGACCCAGTACTTC.

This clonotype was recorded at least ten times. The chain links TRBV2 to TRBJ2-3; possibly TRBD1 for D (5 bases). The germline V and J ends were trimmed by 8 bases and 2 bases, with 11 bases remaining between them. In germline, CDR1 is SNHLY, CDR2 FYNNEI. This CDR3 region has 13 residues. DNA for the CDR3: TGTGCCAGCGGCACAGGTCTCACAGATACGCAGTATTTT. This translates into CASGTGLTDTQYF.

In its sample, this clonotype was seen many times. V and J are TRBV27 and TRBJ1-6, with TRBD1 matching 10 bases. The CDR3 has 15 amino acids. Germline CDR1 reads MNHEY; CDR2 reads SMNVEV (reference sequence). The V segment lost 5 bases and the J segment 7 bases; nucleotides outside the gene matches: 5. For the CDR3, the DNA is TGTGCCAGCAGTCACCCGGGACAGGGGAATTCACCCCTCCACTTT. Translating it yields CASSHPGQGNSPLHF.

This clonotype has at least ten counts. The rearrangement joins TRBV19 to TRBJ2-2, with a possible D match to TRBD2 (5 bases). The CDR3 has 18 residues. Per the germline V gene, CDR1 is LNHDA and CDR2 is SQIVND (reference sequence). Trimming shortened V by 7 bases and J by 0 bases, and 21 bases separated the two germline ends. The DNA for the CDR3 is TGTGCCAGTACCCTATCCGGGTATGGACTCCCGAACACCGGGGAGCTGTTTTTT. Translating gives CASTLSGYGLPNTGELFF.

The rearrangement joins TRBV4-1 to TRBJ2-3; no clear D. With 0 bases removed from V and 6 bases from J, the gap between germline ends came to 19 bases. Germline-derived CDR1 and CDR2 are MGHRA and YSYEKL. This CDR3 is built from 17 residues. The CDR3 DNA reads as TGCGCCAGCAGCCAAGAGGTGATTGAATCCCCCGGGGATACGCAGTATTTT. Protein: CASSQEVIESPGDTQYF.

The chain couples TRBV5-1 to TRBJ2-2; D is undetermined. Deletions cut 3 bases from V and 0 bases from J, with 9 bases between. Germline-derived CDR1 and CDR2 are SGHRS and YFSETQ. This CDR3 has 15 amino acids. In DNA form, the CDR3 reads TGCGCCAGCAGCTCCTTGACAACGAACACCGGGGAGCTGTTTTTT. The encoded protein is CASSSLTTNTGELFF.

CDR3 nucleotides: TGTGCCAGCTCACCGATAGTCGACAGGGAATATGGCTACACCTTC. Encoded protein: CASSPIVDREYGYTF. J is TRBJ1-2 and V is TRBV18; 7 bases line up with TRBD1. The CDR3 is made up of 15 amino acids. Germline values: CDR1 KGHSH, CDR2 LQKENI. The trim removed 3 bases at V and 5 bases at J, leaving 9 bases unmatched.

CDR3 DNA: TGTGCCAGCAGATTAGGGGTGTCCTACGAGCAGTACTTC. Amino acid sequence: CASRLGVSYEQYF. The V gene is TRBV6-2 or TRBV6-3, the J gene TRBJ2-7, with a possible D match to TRBD1 (5 bases). There are 13 residues in the CDR3. Germline V gene sequence: CDR1 MNHEY, CDR2 SVGEGT. Trimming took off 6 bases at V and 1 base at J, with 10 bases between the two ends.

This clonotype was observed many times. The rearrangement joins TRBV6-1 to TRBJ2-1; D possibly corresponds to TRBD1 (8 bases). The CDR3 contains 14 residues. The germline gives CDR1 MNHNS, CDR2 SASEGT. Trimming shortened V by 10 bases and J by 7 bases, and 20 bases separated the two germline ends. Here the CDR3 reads CATAGGGSQNEQFF. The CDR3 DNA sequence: TGTGCCACCGCAGGGGGCGGGAGTCAAAATGAGCAGTTCTTC.

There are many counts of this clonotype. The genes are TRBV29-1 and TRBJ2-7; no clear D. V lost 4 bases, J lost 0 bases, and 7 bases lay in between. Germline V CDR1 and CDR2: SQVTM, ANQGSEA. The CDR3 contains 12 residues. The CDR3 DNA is TGCAGCGTTGTGTTCAACTCCTACGAGCAGTACTTC. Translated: CSVVFNSYEQYF.